The 18 T cell receptor beta chains below come from one sample, sequenced in a study of shared clonotypes between healthy human individuals. Naive CD8 cells were CD45RO-negative, positively selected for CCR7, excluding terminally differentiated effector memory CD45RA+ cells. Here immunoSEQ multiplex PCR was the method, and the copy in TCRdb shows in-frame clones only, minus some. The sample includes some 600,000 clones, 90% to 97% of them seen just once. The sequenced sample was naive CD8+ T cells sorted from blood. Receptors were obtained from a woman aged 25-40 years in good health.

The rearrangement links TRBV7-9 to TRBJ2-5, with D perhaps matching TRBD1 (6 bases). The CDR3 has 13 residues. From germline, CDR1 is SEHNR and CDR2 FQNEAQ (reference sequence). Trimming cost V 6 bases and J 5 bases, with 13 bases left between them. The CDR3 here is CASRDPGDETQYF. The CDR3 DNA reads as TGTGCCAGCAGGGACCCAGGGGACGAGACCCAGTACTTC.

CDR3 DNA: TGTGCCACCAGCATGAGGGATTGGAACACTGAAGCTTTCTTT. It specifies CATSMRDWNTEAFF. The chain uses TRBV15 and TRBJ1-1; D call uncertain. V was trimmed by 4 bases and J by 1 base, leaving 10 bases between them. The CDR3 has 14 residues. CDR1 is LNHNV, CDR2 YYDKDF, per germline (reference sequence).

V usage is TRBV28 and J usage is TRBJ2-7; unclear D gene. Germline V gene sequence: CDR1 MDHEN, CDR2 SYDVKM. CDR3 length: 11 residues. V was pared by 0 bases and J by 7 bases, with 4 bases between. The CDR3 coding sequence is TGTGCCAGCAGTTTATGGAGGGAGCAGTACTTC. It codes for CASSLWREQYF.

Notes on this clone: This specimen includes other DNA sequences encoding the same CDR3. This chain connects TRBV28 to TRBJ2-7; the D is unclear. The CDR3 has 12 amino acids. The V end was cut by 3 bases, the J end by 5 bases, with 8 bases between. Germline V gene sequence: CDR1 MDHEN, CDR2 SYDVKM. DNA for the CDR3: TGTGCCAGCAGTTTTAGGGTTGACGAGCAGTACTTC. Translating gives CASSFRVDEQYF.

The rearrangement joins TRBV5-6 to TRBJ2-7; TRBD2 might be the D (5 bases). Germline CDR1 and CDR2: SGHDT and YYEEEE. With 4 bases removed from V and 2 bases from J, the gap between germline ends came to 13 bases. The CDR3 covers 14 residues. CDR3 protein: CASSMTTNTYEQYF. The CDR3 coding sequence is TGTGCCAGCAGCATGACTACAAACACCTACGAGCAGTACTTC.

The chain uses TRBV27 and TRBJ1-1; TRBD1 matches 12 bases. Per germline, CDR1 MNHEY and CDR2 SMNVEV (reference sequence). There are 15 residues in the CDR3. V dropped 3 bases and J dropped 5; count of bases not matched to a gene: 4. This CDR3 is CASSFGTGGLTEAFF. As DNA, the CDR3 is TGTGCCAGCAGTTTCGGGACAGGGGGCTTGACTGAAGCTTTCTTT.

Here the CDR3 reads CASGGGGVNVNQPQHF. CDR3 sequence (DNA): TGTGCCAGCGGGGGAGGGGGAGTAAATGTGAATCAGCCCCAGCATTTT. V gene TRBV19 combines with J gene TRBJ1-5; tentative D call: TRBD1 (6 bases). V lost 9 bases and J 4 bases, leaving 22 bases between the germline ends. The CDR3 has 16 residues. Germline-derived CDR1 and CDR2 are LNHDA and SQIVND (reference sequence).

This clone was seen just once. The gene calls are TRBV7-7 and TRBJ2-1; D is unresolved. The germline gives CDR1 SSHAT, CDR2 FNYEAQ (reference sequence). The CDR3 covers 13 residues. V was cut by 5 bases and J by 1 base, with 6 bases left in between. DNA of the CDR3: TGTGCCAGCAGCGAAGGTTCCTACAATGAGCAGTTCTTC. It specifies CASSEGSYNEQFF. Filled out from reference TRBV7-7 and TRBJ2-1, the complete variable domain reads GAGVSQSPRYKVTKRGQDVTLRCDPISSHATLYWYQQALGQGPEFLTYFNYEAQPDKSGLPSDRFSAERPEGSISTLTIQRTEQRDSAMYRCASSEGSYNEQFFGPGTRLTVL.

This chain joins TRBV29-1 and TRBJ1-2; D call uncertain. Germline CDR1 reads SQVTM; CDR2 reads ANQGSEA. Trimming pared 4 bases from V and 3 bases from J, leaving 12 bases between. The CDR3 spans 13 residues. CDR3 nucleotides: TGCAGCGTTGTTGAGGTCTCAGACTATGGCTACACCTTC. As protein: CSVVEVSDYGYTF.

This chain links TRBV6-5 with TRBJ1-5; D is possibly TRBD1 (5 bases). The V and J ends lost 6 bases and 7 bases respectively, with 19 bases between them. The CDR3 covers 15 residues. Germline V gene data show CDR1 as MNHEY and CDR2 as SVGAGI. CDR3 sequence: CASRRGRDGGQPQHF. DNA of the CDR3: TGTGCCAGCAGGAGGGGCAGGGATGGAGGACAGCCCCAGCATTTT.

As for this clone: This sample also contains other DNA sequences that code for the same CDR3. CDR3 sequence reads: CASSLAGQLYEQYF. The CDR3, as DNA: TGTGCCAGCAGCTTGGCGGGACAGCTCTACGAGCAGTACTTC. V gene TRBV5-6 combines with J gene TRBJ2-7; 7 bases map to TRBD1. CDR1 SGHDT and CDR2 YYEEEE come from the germline V gene. J was trimmed by 3 bases and V by 0 bases; bases with no gene match: 3. The CDR3 spans 14 residues.

The CDR3 sequence: CASSFPAREAFF. The CDR3 nucleotides are TGTGCCAGCAGCTTTCCGGCCAGGGAAGCTTTCTTT. This sequence joins TRBV7-9 and TRBJ1-1; no definite D call. The germline gives CDR1 SEHNR, CDR2 FQNEAQ (reference sequence). The V end was cut by 3 bases, the J end by 8 bases, with 10 bases between. CDR3 size: 12 residues.

The gene calls are TRBV28 and TRBJ2-2, with D perhaps given as TRBD1 or TRBD2 (5 bases each). CDR1 and CDR2 (germline): MDHEN, SYDVKM. The CDR3 length is 14 residues. V was cut by 3 bases and J by 3 bases, with 8 bases left in between. The CDR3 bases are TGTGCCAGCAGTTTGGGACCAGACACCGGGGAGCTGTTTTTT. Translation: CASSLGPDTGELFF.

This chain uses TRBV5-1 with TRBJ2-1, with 15 nucleotides matching TRBD2. Germline CDR1 is SGHRS and CDR2 is YFSETQ. The CDR3 is 16 amino acids. Trimming took 4 bases from V and 8 from J; bases not matched to a gene: 7. CDR3 sequence (DNA): TGCGCCAGCAGCGGGGGACTAGCGGGAGGAGGGGATGAGCAGTTCTTC. It encodes CASSGGLAGGGDEQFF.

This chain connects TRBV5-8 to TRBJ1-5, with D maybe TRBD1 (5 bases). V lost 4 bases to trimming and J lost 2 bases, with 13 bases between them. Germline-derived CDR1 and CDR2 are SGHTS and YDEGEE. The CDR3 is made up of 15 amino acids. The CDR3 region is CASSIGWGGNQPQHF. In DNA form, the CDR3 reads TGTGCCAGCAGCATAGGATGGGGCGGCAATCAGCCCCAGCATTTT. The whole variable domain, filled in from reference TRBV5-8 and TRBJ1-5, reads EAGVTQSPTHLIKTRGQQATLRCSPISGHTSVYWYQQALGLGLQFLLWYDEGEERNRGNFPPRFSGRQFPNYSSELNVNALELEDSALYLCASSIGWGGNQPQHFGDGTRLSIL.

This chain joins TRBV7-8 and TRBJ2-3; D assignment may be TRBD1 or TRBD2 (5 bases each). The CDR3 totals 14 residues. The germline gives CDR1 SGHVS, CDR2 FQNEAQ. Trimming took 6 bases from V and 5 from J, leaving 15 bases between them. Here the CDR3 reads CASRGTDGRDTQYF. The CDR3 DNA follows: TGTGCCAGCAGGGGGACGGACGGCCGAGATACGCAGTATTTT.

This sequence joins TRBV5-6 and TRBJ2-5; TRBD2 matches at 10 bases. The CDR3 runs to 16 residues. V lost 4 bases to trimming and J lost 5 bases; unmatched junction nucleotides: 11. Germline V lookup: CDR1 SGHDT, CDR2 YYEEEE. This CDR3 reads CASSAQTSGLWETQYF. In nucleotides, the CDR3 is TGTGCCAGCAGCGCCCAGACTAGCGGGCTATGGGAGACCCAGTACTTC.

The V gene is TRBV29-1, the J gene TRBJ2-3; 10 nucleotides agree with TRBD2. Germline lookup yields CDR1 SQVTM and CDR2 ANQGSEA. The CDR3 has 14 amino acids. V lost 4 bases to trimming and J lost 5 bases; unmatched junction nucleotides: 6. CDR3 amino acids: CSVANGLAEDTQYF. The CDR3, as DNA: TGCAGCGTTGCGAACGGACTAGCGGAAGATACGCAGTATTTT.